These 4 T cell receptor beta chains were all obtained from the same sample, sequenced in a study of CD8 T cells in Susac syndrome. Random hexamers primed reverse transcription of roughly 0.5 to 1 ug RNA. TCRdb recomputed calls from the immunoSEQ multiplex PCR reads with MiXCR, one row per CDR3 protein. The sample holds 80,000 to 95,000 distinct CDR3 sequences, approximately 93% seen once. The specimen was CD8+ T cells from PBMCs. The source is a human donor with Susac syndrome.

This rearrangement joins TRBV13 to TRBJ2-5; no reliable D call. This CDR3 region has 15 residues. With 5 bases removed from V and 2 bases from J, the gap between germline ends came to 15 bases. Germline V gives CDR1 PRHDT, CDR2 FYEKMQ (reference sequence). The CDR3 sequence: CASSSVVGKQETQYF. The CDR3 DNA follows: TGTGCCAGCAGCAGCGTCGTAGGGAAACAAGAGACCCAGTACTTC.

The chain joins TRBV7-9 to TRBJ1-2; 9 bases match TRBD1. Germline V gene sequence: CDR1 SEHNR, CDR2 FQNEAQ (reference sequence). V lost 1 base, J lost 4 bases, and 13 bases stayed unmatched. The CDR3 totals 18 residues. CDR3 nucleotide sequence: TGTGCCAGCAGCTTAGAAGTAAGGGACAGGGTAGGGTCCTATGGCTACACCTTC. Protein: CASSLEVRDRVGSYGYTF.

This clonotype was seen once. The J gene is TRBJ2-5, the V gene TRBV9; no definite D call. This CDR3 has 14 residues. Germline V gene data show CDR1 as SGDLS and CDR2 as YYNGEE. Trimming took 0 bases from V and 5 from J, leaving 11 bases between them. CDR3 region: CASSVEGGRETQYF. For the CDR3, the DNA is TGTGCCAGCAGCGTAGAAGGCGGTCGGGAGACCCAGTACTTC.

The V gene is TRBV12-3 or TRBV12-4, the J gene TRBJ2-1; TRBD1 agrees at 9 bases. The V gene end was trimmed by 6 bases and the J gene end by 5 bases; junction bases not matched to a gene: 8. CDR3 length: 15 residues. The CDR3 is CASSAGTGSNNEQFF. CDR3 nucleotide sequence: TGTGCCAGCAGCGCCGGGACAGGGTCGAACAATGAGCAGTTCTTC.